The 7 T cell receptor beta chains listed next were all sequenced from one sample in a study of early T cells in non-severe SARS-CoV-2 infection. TCRdb re-called the 5' RACE reads with MiXCR, one entry per CDR3 protein. Among about 83,000 distinct CDR3 sequences, more than 9% were seen once, and the ten largest hold about 6%. Sequencing was done on a sample of whole blood. The origin of the receptors is an adult who was a healthcare worker with PCR-confirmed SARS-CoV-2 infection or an uninfected control (not recorded which).

This clonotype was counted only a few times. The CDR3 region is CASSRGTGLTYEQYF. In nucleotides, the CDR3 is TGTGCCAGCAGCCGCGGGACAGGCCTTACCTACGAGCAGTACTTC. The chain is built from TRBV6-5 and TRBJ2-7, with 8 bases matching TRBD1. The germline CDR1 and CDR2 sequences are MNHEY and SVGAGI. The CDR3 has 15 residues. Trimming took 6 bases from V and 2 from J; bases not matched to a gene: 9.

This clonotype was seen ten or more times. V usage is TRBV7-9 and J usage is TRBJ2-7, with 12 nucleotides matching TRBD1. This CDR3 region has 15 residues. Unmatched junction bases numbered 9, after V lost 5 bases and J lost 7 bases. Germline loops: CDR1 SEHNR, CDR2 FQNEAQ (reference sequence). The CDR3 DNA sequence: TGTGCCAGCAGCCCAGGGACAGGGGGCCCGGGGGAGCAGTACTTC. Its translation: CASSPGTGGPGEQYF.

The chain employs TRBV20-1 and TRBJ1-4; tentative D call: TRBD1 (5 bases). CDR3 size: 16 residues. The germline gives CDR1 DFQATT, CDR2 SNEGSKA (reference sequence). V was clipped by 6 bases and J by 0 bases, with 17 bases between them. CDR3 bases: TGCAGTGCCATAGGGCAGGGACCCACAACTAATGAAAAACTGTTTTTT. This translates into CSAIGQGPTTNEKLFF.

This clonotype has a count of ten or more. This chain joins TRBV18 and TRBJ1-2; 7 positions match TRBD1. CDR1 and CDR2 (germline): KGHSH, LQKENI. J gave up 6 bases and V 3 bases, and 4 bases lay outside the gene matches. The CDR3 has 13 amino acids. The CDR3 sequence is CASSPSQGDGYTF. CDR3 in DNA: TGTGCCAGCTCACCGTCGCAGGGGGATGGCTACACCTTC.

V and J are TRBV6-6 and TRBJ2-3; 12 bases fit TRBD1. Germline V lookup: CDR1 MNHNY, CDR2 SVGAGI (reference sequence). The CDR3 is made up of 16 amino acids. V was clipped by 6 bases and J by 6 bases; unmatched bases: 10. CDR3 bases: TGTGCCAGCAGGTCGACCGGGACAGGGGGCTCGGATACGCAGTATTTT. It translates to CASRSTGTGGSDTQYF.

This clonotype occurred many times. The rearrangement links TRBV20-1 to TRBJ1-4; D is ambiguous. In germline, CDR1 is DFQATT, CDR2 SNEGSKA (reference sequence). With 3 bases removed from V and 7 bases from J, the gap between germline ends came to 12 bases. CDR3 length: 13 residues. CDR3 DNA: TGCAGTGCTAGTAAGGGAAAAGGTGAAAAACTGTTTTTT. Translating it yields CSASKGKGEKLFF.

This clonotype was found many times. An end of the junction does not agree with germline; a read error may underlie this. The rearrangement joins TRBV6-2 or TRBV6-3 to TRBJ2-3; weak D call: TRBD1 (6 bases). This CDR3 region has 13 residues. CDR1 is MNHEY, CDR2 SVGEGT, per germline. CDR3 sequence: CASSSWPGHPSDF. In nucleotides, the CDR3 is TGTGCCAGCAGTTCTTGGCCGGGACACCCGTCGGATTTT.